The next 27 T cell receptor beta chains were all read from a single sample in a study of human T cells and chemical hapten exposure (dated by TCRdb to the early 2020s). The library was obtained by RACE. The run used a NextSeq 500. TCRdb itself trimmed the public reads at Q25 with fastp, ran MiXCR and retained productive beta chains. Identical CDR3 proteins give one entry, which carries the most common genes and DNA. This sample lists roughly 380,000 distinct CDR3 sequences; more than 4.5% were detected once. The ten largest clones take up just over 2.5% of the sample. The time point label here, explained by the study, means: pre-sensitization, week 0. Sample treatment or condition, as interpreted from the label and publication: therapeutic diphenylcyclopropenone sensitization with weekly scalp DPC. The sequenced sample was whole blood, obtained in connection with sensitization to the hapten diphenylcyclopropenone (DPC). The receptors were sampled from a woman in her forties or fifties with alopecia areata. Some clones in this sample may be carry-over from other donors' samples.

This clonotype turned up a few times. The J gene is TRBJ1-5, the V gene TRBV4-1; TRBD1 matches 7 bases. The V gene's germline CDR1 is MGHRA and CDR2 YSYEKL. Losses at the gene ends were 3 bases for V and 7 bases for J; bases not matched to a gene: 18. The CDR3 totals 18 residues. The DNA of the CDR3 is TGCGCCAGCAGCCATGTTTCCGACGGTTCAGGGGGATCGCAGCCCCAGCATTTT. Its translation: CASSHVSDGSGGSQPQHF.

This clonotype occurred many times. The chain is built from TRBV6-6 and TRBJ1-1, with TRBD1 identical over 7 bases. Germline V gene data show CDR1 as MNHNY and CDR2 as SVGAGI (reference sequence). CDR3 size: 18 residues. V dropped 1 base and J dropped 4; count of bases not matched to a gene: 15. CDR3 amino acids: CASSYYRRDRGRGTEAFF. CDR3 sequence (DNA): TGTGCCAGCAGTTACTACCGCCGGGACAGAGGAAGGGGCACTGAAGCTTTCTTT.

The chain joins TRBV18 to TRBJ2-7, with D uncertain. In germline, CDR1 is KGHSH, CDR2 LQKENI. The CDR3 runs to 14 residues. V lost 3 bases to trimming and J lost 4 bases, with 13 bases between them. The CDR3 spells CASSPAGSRYEQYF. Written as DNA, the CDR3 is TGTGCCAGCTCACCTGCCGGGTCGAGGTACGAGCAGTACTTC.

The V and J genes are TRBV5-1 and TRBJ2-7; 8 bases match TRBD1. The CDR3 length is 14 residues. J gave up 3 bases and V 4 bases, and 6 bases lay outside the gene matches. Germline CDR1 SGHRS, CDR2 YFSETQ. CDR3 protein: CASSGDRQFYEQYF. The CDR3 nucleotides are TGCGCCAGCAGCGGGGACAGGCAATTCTACGAGCAGTACTTC.

Many counts were recorded for this clonotype. The chain uses TRBV5-5 and TRBJ2-7; tentatively, D is TRBD1 (5 bases). The CDR3 has 15 residues. The germline V and J ends were trimmed by 2 bases and 2 bases, with 14 bases remaining between them. CDR1 and CDR2 (germline): SGHKS, YYEKEE (reference sequence). CDR3 region: CASSFLVQGAYEQYF. The CDR3 nucleotides are TGTGCCAGCAGCTTCCTTGTTCAGGGCGCCTACGAGCAGTACTTC.

This clonotype was recorded many times. The chain uses TRBV6-2 or TRBV6-3 and TRBJ2-3; possible D gene TRBD1, 6 bases. Germline loops: CDR1 MNHEY, CDR2 SVGEGT. CDR3 size: 14 residues. Deletions cut 2 bases from V and 5 bases from J, with 11 bases between. The CDR3 here is CASSYTGLGDTQYF. Written as DNA, the CDR3 is TGTGCCAGCAGTTACACAGGGTTGGGAGATACGCAGTATTTT.

The chain employs TRBV10-3 and TRBJ2-3; D might be TRBD1 (6 bases). V lost 4 bases to trimming and J lost 3 bases, with 14 bases between them. Germline loops: CDR1 ENHRY, CDR2 SYGVKD. The CDR3 runs to 15 residues. The CDR3 loop is CAISVLSGVTDTQYF. CDR3 nucleotides: TGTGCCATCAGTGTCTTATCAGGGGTTACAGATACGCAGTATTTT.

This clonotype was counted ten times or more. This rearrangement joins TRBV4-3 to TRBJ2-1; perhaps TRBD2 as D (5 bases). There are 15 residues in the CDR3. Trimming cost V 0 bases and J 1 base, with 7 bases left between them. Germline CDR1 LGHNA, CDR2 YSLEER. The CDR3 here is CASSQDPGSYNEQFF. The CDR3 DNA sequence: TGCGCCAGCAGCCAAGATCCGGGATCCTACAATGAGCAGTTCTTC.

This clonotype has a count of ten or more. The rearrangement joins TRBV5-1 to TRBJ2-7, with TRBD2 matching 8 bases. V was pared by 0 bases and J by 2 bases, with 7 bases of the junction left unmatched. The length of the CDR3 is 16 residues. Germline V lookup: CDR1 SGHRS, CDR2 YFSETQ. Here the CDR3 reads CASSLVVTSVAYEQYF. In nucleotides, the CDR3 is TGCGCCAGCAGCTTGGTGGTGACTAGCGTTGCCTACGAGCAGTACTTC.

The chain joins TRBV6-2 or TRBV6-3 to TRBJ1-1; D is perhaps TRBD1 (5 bases). V was cut by 10 bases and J by 1 base, with 13 bases left in between. The CDR3 is 13 residues long. The V gene's germline CDR1 is MNHEY and CDR2 SVGEGT. The CDR3: CATSAGPNTEAFF. The CDR3 nucleotides are TGTGCCACGTCGGCAGGGCCGAACACTGAAGCTTTCTTT.

The V and J genes are TRBV5-1 and TRBJ2-5; unclear D gene. The CDR3 sequence is 12 residues long. Germline values: CDR1 SGHRS, CDR2 YFSETQ. With 0 bases removed from V and 5 bases from J, the gap between germline ends came to 5 bases. This CDR3 reads CASSLASETQYF. The CDR3 nucleotides read TGCGCCAGCAGCTTGGCATCCGAGACCCAGTACTTC.

With regard to this clonotype: A much larger clone lies one base from this, so it may be a read error. This CDR3 reads CASSSGTFNSPHHF. The CDR3 bases are TGCGCCAGTAGCTCCGGGACTTTTAATTCACCCCACCACTTT. The chain uses TRBV5-1 and TRBJ1-6, with a weak D call TRBD1 (5 bases). The CDR3 has 14 residues. Germline V gene data show CDR1 as SGHRS and CDR2 as YFSETQ. The complete variable domain, with remaining parts taken from reference TRBV5-1 and TRBJ1-6, reads KAGVTQTPRYLIKTRGQQVTLSCSPISGHRSVSWYQQTPGQGLQFLFEYFSETQRNKGNFPGRFSGRQFSNSRSEMNVSTLELGDSALYLCASSSGTFNSPHHFGNGTRLTVT.

Ten or more counts support this clonotype. The genes are TRBV7-9 and TRBJ1-2; a weak D match, TRBD1 (5 bases). The CDR3 is 19 amino acids. V lost 0 bases and J lost 6, with 26 bases in between. Germline loops: CDR1 SEHNR, CDR2 FQNEAQ (reference sequence). The CDR3, as DNA: TGTGCCAGCAGCTTAGCGTCCCGGGGCCCAGAGTCCCTAGTGGATGGCTACACCTTC. Amino acid sequence: CASSLASRGPESLVDGYTF.

This clonotype appeared many times. The rearrangement uses TRBV6-2 or TRBV6-3 and TRBJ2-7; 10 bases agree with TRBD1. Losses at the gene ends were 4 bases for V and 12 bases for J; bases not matched to a gene: 3. There are 11 residues in the CDR3. Germline V lookup: CDR1 MNHEY, CDR2 SVGEGT. The CDR3 loop reads CASSLGQGRYF. The CDR3 DNA reads TGTGCCAGCAGTTTGGGACAGGGGAGGTACTTC.

The genes are TRBV11-2 and TRBJ2-2, with D possibly being TRBD1 or TRBD2 (5 bases each). CDR1 is SGHAT, CDR2 FQNNGV, per germline. V was trimmed by 8 bases and J by 8 bases, leaving 12 bases between them. This CDR3 has 12 amino acids. The CDR3 bases are TGTGCCAGCTCTGAGGGGATGGGGGAGCTGTTTTTT. Residues: CASSEGMGELFF.

The chain has TRBV19 and TRBJ2-7; TRBD1 matches 10 bases. Trimming took 5 bases from V and 0 from J; bases not matched to a gene: 4. From germline, CDR1 is LNHDA and CDR2 SQIVND (reference sequence). This CDR3 region has 15 residues. The CDR3 bases are TGTGCCAGTAGTCCGGGACAGGGGCTCTCCTACGAGCAGTACTTC. As protein: CASSPGQGLSYEQYF.

In the case of this clonotype: This may be a read error, as it is one base from a much larger clone. V and J are TRBV12-5 and TRBJ2-3, with D unresolved. The CDR3 totals 12 residues. The V end lost 2 bases, the J end lost 8 bases, and 8 bases lay between the germline ends. Germline lookup yields CDR1 LGHNT and CDR2 FRNRAP. The CDR3 DNA reads TGTGCTAGTGGTTTGCTTTCAGGTACGCAGTATTTT. As protein: CASGLLSGTQYF.

This clonotype was picked up a small number of times. The chain employs TRBV6-1 and TRBJ1-1; tentative D call: TRBD1 (5 bases). CDR1 is MNHNS and CDR2 is SASEGT in the germline V gene. V shed 7 bases and J shed 0 bases, with 15 bases lying between them. The CDR3 extends over 15 amino acids. The CDR3 protein is CASTVGGGMNTEAFF. The CDR3, as DNA: TGTGCCAGCACCGTGGGTGGGGGGATGAACACTGAAGCTTTCTTT.

This clonotype appeared many times. V gene TRBV29-1 combines with J gene TRBJ2-5, with D unclear. The CDR3 loop spans 12 amino acids. The ends were cut back, 4 bases at V and 2 bases at J, with 8 bases in the middle. The germline gives CDR1 SQVTM, CDR2 ANQGSEA. CDR3 in DNA: TGCAGCGTTGCCTGGTCTCAAGAGACCCAGTACTTC. It translates to CSVAWSQETQYF.

This clonotype was recorded many times. This rearrangement joins TRBV4-3 to TRBJ2-6, with D maybe TRBD1 (6 bases). Per germline, CDR1 LGHNA and CDR2 YSLEER. The V end lost 1 base, the J end lost 2 bases, and 18 bases lay between the germline ends. This CDR3 contains 19 residues. The DNA for the CDR3 is TGCGCCAGCAGCCAAGCCGACCGGCAGGGGTCCCCTGGGGCCAACGTCCTGACTTTC. It specifies CASSQADRQGSPGANVLTF.

The rearrangement uses TRBV29-1 and TRBJ2-1; the D gene is possibly TRBD1 (5 bases). With 6 bases removed from V and 9 bases from J, the gap between germline ends came to 15 bases. The CDR3 spans 12 residues. Germline V CDR1 and CDR2: SQVTM, ANQGSEA. This CDR3 reads CSVQIKGIEQFF. CDR3 bases: TGCAGCGTCCAAATAAAGGGGATTGAGCAGTTCTTC.

This clonotype was seen repeatedly, ten times or more. One end of the junction varies from germline; a read error may be responsible. J is TRBJ2-1 and V is TRBV29-1; D uncertain. CDR1 and CDR2 (germline): SQVTM, ANQGSEA. The CDR3 has 11 residues. The CDR3 DNA is TGCAGCGTTGAAGAACGAGTGGAGAGGATCTTC. Translation: CSVEERVERIF.

This clonotype has at least ten counts. The chain links TRBV4-3 to TRBJ2-7; D gene unclear. The germline V gene has CDR1 LGHNA and CDR2 YSLEER. The CDR3 spans 15 residues. V was shortened by 0 bases and J by 1 base, with 10 bases between the two germline ends. The DNA for the CDR3 is TGCGCCAGCAGCCAAGATCGAGGCGGTTCCTACGAGCAGTACTTC. It specifies CASSQDRGGSYEQYF.

This clonotype was seen repeatedly, ten times or more. This chain links TRBV6-1 with TRBJ2-7; D might be TRBD2 (6 bases). CDR1 is MNHNS, CDR2 SASEGT, per germline. This CDR3 comprises 14 residues. The V and J ends lost 1 base and 6 bases respectively, with 13 bases between them. The CDR3 DNA follows: TGTGCCAGCAGTGAAGGCTCACTAGCTGTCGAGCAGTACTTC. Translation gives CASSEGSLAVEQYF.

The chain recombines TRBV4-3 with TRBJ1-6; D possibly corresponds to TRBD1 (6 bases). The CDR3 extends over 15 amino acids. V was cut by 0 bases and J by 9 bases, with 12 bases left in between. Germline assignment: CDR1 LGHNA and CDR2 YSLEER. Here the CDR3 reads CASSQDRGAGSPLHF. DNA of the CDR3: TGCGCCAGCAGCCAAGATCGGGGGGCAGGTTCACCCCTCCACTTT.

The chain has TRBV5-1 and TRBJ1-1; D uncertain. The germline gives CDR1 SGHRS, CDR2 YFSETQ. The ends were cut back, 2 bases at V and 4 bases at J, with 6 bases in the middle. The CDR3 length is 12 residues. The CDR3 bases are TGCGCCAGCAGCTTAGAACCCACTGAAGCTTTCTTT. It specifies CASSLEPTEAFF. Variable domain in full (rest from reference TRBV5-1 and TRBJ1-1): KAGVTQTPRYLIKTRGQQVTLSCSPISGHRSVSWYQQTPGQGLQFLFEYFSETQRNKGNFPGRFSGRQFSNSRSEMNVSTLELGDSALYLCASSLEPTEAFFGQGTRLTVV.

Many counts were recorded for this clonotype. The J gene is TRBJ2-2, the V gene TRBV28; the D is unclear. CDR1 is MDHEN, CDR2 SYDVKM, per germline. The CDR3 length is 15 residues. The V and J ends lost 4 bases and 1 base respectively, with 10 bases between them. DNA for the CDR3: TGTGCCAGCAGTTGGAGACCTAGGAACACCGGGGAGCTGTTTTTT. It specifies CASSWRPRNTGELFF.